One sample yielded the 10 T cell receptor beta chains listed below, sequenced in a study of blood T cell repertoires in COVID-19. This table comes from immunoSEQ multiplex PCR, and its TCRdb copy is limited to in-frame clones, with some not included. Found here are 300,000 or so clones, just over 85% of them singletons; the top ten hold approximately 4.4%. Sequenced material: PBMCs or T cells enriched from blood (not recorded which). Receptors were obtained from a woman aged 35 to 49 with acute COVID-19.

The V gene is TRBV7-2, the J gene TRBJ2-2; D call uncertain. This CDR3 has 15 amino acids. In germline, CDR1 is SGHTA, CDR2 FQGNSA. V lost 5 bases to trimming and J lost 7 bases, with 17 bases between them. CDR3 bases: TGTGCCAGCAGCCCATTCCGAGGTGATGTCGGGGAGCTGTTTTTT. Amino acids: CASSPFRGDVGELFF.

CDR3 coding DNA: TGTGCCAGCAGCGGAGGATACGAGGGCTCACCCCTCCACTTT. This gives the protein CASSGGYEGSPLHF. J is TRBJ1-6 and V is TRBV13; no clear D gene. The CDR3 length is 14 residues. Trimming cost V 5 bases and J 10 bases, with 15 bases left between them. Germline loops: CDR1 PRHDT, CDR2 FYEKMQ (reference sequence).

The V gene is TRBV6-5, the J gene TRBJ1-2, with 11 bases fitting TRBD1. The V gene end was trimmed by 5 bases and the J gene end by 4 bases; junction bases not matched to a gene: 6. There are 15 residues in the CDR3. Germline CDR1 and CDR2: MNHEY and SVGAGI. CDR3 residues: CASSRGQGAVYGYTF. The CDR3 bases are TGTGCCAGCAGTAGAGGACAGGGGGCGGTCTATGGCTACACCTTC.

The rearrangement links TRBV7-3 to TRBJ2-3; D is perhaps TRBD2 (6 bases). Germline assignment: CDR1 SGHTA and CDR2 FQGTGA. The CDR3 loop spans 14 amino acids. Between the trimmed V and J ends, which lost 5 bases and 9 bases, there was a span of 18 bases. The CDR3, as DNA: TGTGCCAGCAGCCCTGGAGTGGCGGCGGGAACGCAGTATTTT. Translating it yields CASSPGVAAGTQYF.

The J gene is TRBJ2-1, the V gene TRBV18; 10 bases are a match to TRBD2. With 0 bases clipped from V and 7 bases from J, the junction kept 3 bases outside the gene matches. CDR3 length: 15 residues. Germline V lookup: CDR1 KGHSH, CDR2 LQKENI. CDR3 loop: CASSPPSGGANEQFF. In DNA, the CDR3 is TGTGCCAGCTCACCACCGAGCGGGGGGGCAAATGAGCAGTTCTTC. The full variable domain, its missing parts supplied by reference TRBV18 and TRBJ2-1, is NAGVMQNPRHLVRRRGQEARLRCSPMKGHSHVYWYRQLPEEGLKFMVYLQKENIIDESGMPKERFSAEFPKEGPSILRIQQVVRGDSAAYFCASSPPSGGANEQFFGPGTRLTVL.

This clone was recorded a few times. This sequence joins TRBV6-6 and TRBJ1-1; D is possibly TRBD1 (6 bases). The CDR3 consists of 15 residues. The germline gives CDR1 MNHNY, CDR2 SVGAGI (reference sequence). Trimming pared 6 bases from V and 0 bases from J, leaving 14 bases between. The CDR3 spells CASRDRLALNTEAFF. CDR3 nucleotide sequence: TGTGCCAGCAGAGACAGGTTGGCACTGAACACTGAAGCTTTCTTT.

The V call is TRBV7-8, the J call TRBJ2-6; TRBD1 aligns across 8 bases. V lost 5 bases and J lost 2; bases outside the gene matches: 8. This CDR3 has 17 residues. The V gene's germline CDR1 is SGHVS and CDR2 FQNEAQ. CDR3 DNA sequence: TGTGCCAGCAGCCCTCGGACAGGGTTCACTGGGGCCAACGTCCTGACTTTC. Translating gives CASSPRTGFTGANVLTF. Supplemented by reference TRBV7-8 and TRBJ2-6, the full variable domain reads GAGVSQSPRYKVAKRGQDVALRCDPISGHVSLFWYQQALGQGPEFLTYFQNEAQLDKSGLPSDRFFAERPEGSVSTLKIQRTQQEDSAVYLCASSPRTGFTGANVLTFGAGSRLTVL.

The chain links TRBV5-1 to TRBJ1-2; a weak D match, TRBD1 (6 bases). V gave up 0 bases and J gave up 8 bases, with 20 bases separating them. Germline CDR1 reads SGHRS; CDR2 reads YFSETQ. CDR3 length equals 16 residues. The DNA of the CDR3 is TGCGCCAGCAGCTTGGACTTAGACAGGCCCTTGGGAGGCTACACCTTC. Translated, it gives CASSLDLDRPLGGYTF.

The V gene is TRBV7-2, the J gene TRBJ1-5, with a possible D match to TRBD1 (6 bases). The CDR3 has 14 residues. V was cut by 4 bases and J by 1 base, with 8 bases left in between. The germline CDR1 and CDR2 sequences are SGHTA and FQGNSA. CDR3 amino acids: CASSSQGSNQPQHF. Written as DNA, the CDR3 is TGTGCCAGCAGCTCTCAGGGGAGCAATCAGCCCCAGCATTTT.

V and J are TRBV7-3 and TRBJ2-3; D might be TRBD2 (6 bases). Germline V lookup: CDR1 SGHTA, CDR2 FQGTGA. Trimming left V 5 bases short and J 2 bases short, with 11 bases between. The CDR3 loop spans 14 amino acids. The CDR3 DNA reads TGTGCCAGCAGCCGGGACTCCGTCACAGATACGCAGTATTTT. Protein product: CASSRDSVTDTQYF.